These T cell receptor beta chains were read from a single sample in a study of Ad26.COV2.S vaccination and SARS-CoV-2 variants. Clones were sequenced by immunoSEQ multiplex PCR, and TCRdb holds only the in-frame ones, with some missing. The sample yields roughly 320,000 clones, about nine tenths seen once. The specimen was peripheral blood, collected in a trial of Ad26.COV2.S vaccine versus placebo. The receptors were gathered from a person aged 18-60 years who received the Ad26.COV2.S COVID-19 vaccine or a placebo. CDR3s include the opening cysteine and the closing phenylalanine or tryptophan. D genes are given only for firm matches. Clone size is shown for a subset of rows, as once, few, many or a class of expanded clone.

D gene	V gene	CDR3 length	clone size	J gene	CDR3 protein	CDR3 DNA
NA	TRBV11-2	16	NA	TRBJ2-7	CASSLEGLESSYEQYF	TGTGCCAGCAGCTTAGAGGGCCTAGAAAGCTCCTACGAGCAGTACTTC
NA	TRBV5-5	14	NA	TRBJ1-5	CASRSNLGDQPQHF	TGTGCCAGCAGGTCAAATTTGGGGGATCAGCCCCAGCATTTT
NA	TRBV6-5	14	once	TRBJ1-1	CASSYGGLNTEAFF	TGTGCCAGCAGTTACGGCGGATTGAACACTGAAGCTTTCTTT
NA	TRBV11-1	12	NA	TRBJ2-3	CASSWLTDTQYF	TGTGCCAGCAGTTGGCTCACAGATACGCAGTATTTT
NA	TRBV5-1	16	NA	TRBJ2-2	CASQPNIKADTGELFF	TGCGCCAGTCAACCCAATATCAAGGCGGACACCGGGGAGCTGTTTTTT
TRBD1	TRBV9	13	NA	TRBJ1-2	CASSMTGVDGYTF	TGTGCCAGCAGCATGACAGGGGTGGATGGCTACACCTTC
NA	TRBV7-9	16	NA	TRBJ1-3	CASSLGRAVGGNTIYF	TGTGCCAGCAGCTTAGGGCGGGCGGTGGGTGGAAACACCATATATTTT
TRBD1	TRBV7-2	13	NA	TRBJ2-7	CASSWDRAYEQYF	TGTGCCAGCAGCTGGGACAGGGCCTACGAGCAGTACTTC
TRBD1	TRBV2	15	NA	TRBJ2-7	CASSEADRGSYEQYF	TGTGCCAGCAGTGAAGCGGACAGGGGGAGCTACGAGCAGTACTTC
NA	TRBV18	17	NA	TRBJ1-5	CASSPSPSQQTYQPQHF	TGTGCCAGCTCACCAAGCCCTTCGCAGCAGACGTATCAGCCCCAGCATTTT
NA	TRBV6-5	16	NA	TRBJ2-5	CASSYNTRFHQETQYF	TGTGCCAGCAGTTACAATACGAGATTTCACCAAGAGACCCAGTACTTC
TRBD2	TRBV7-9	13	NA	TRBJ2-5	CASSFGLAETQYF	TGTGCCAGCAGCTTTGGACTAGCGGAGACCCAGTACTTC
TRBD2	TRBV2	15	NA	TRBJ2-3	CAQGGTSGDVGTQYF	TGTGCCCAGGGGGGGACTAGCGGGGACGTAGGTACGCAGTATTTT
NA	TRBV9	17	NA	TRBJ1-2	CASSNNTSRTGNYGYTF	TGTGCCAGCAGCAATAATACCAGTAGAACAGGGAACTATGGCTACACCTTC
TRBD1	TRBV5-1	16	NA	TRBJ1-1	CASSLRTGARNTEAFF	TGCGCCAGCAGCTTGAGGACAGGGGCGAGGAACACTGAAGCTTTCTTT
NA	TRBV19	15	NA	TRBJ1-1	CASSIPAGVNTEAFF	TGTGCCAGTAGTATACCGGCAGGGGTGAACACTGAAGCTTTCTTT
NA	TRBV6-2/TRBV6-3	11	NA	TRBJ1-1	CASSVNTEAFF	TGTGCCAGCAGTGTGAACACTGAAGCTTTCTTT
TRBD2	TRBV11-3	13	NA	TRBJ2-2	CASSSGRNGELFF	TGTGCCAGCAGCTCCGGGAGGAACGGGGAGCTGTTTTTT
NA	TRBV18	16	NA	TRBJ2-5	CASSPARGSSQETQYF	TGTGCCAGCTCACCAGCCCGGGGGTCTTCCCAAGAGACCCAGTACTTC
NA	TRBV7-2	13	few	TRBJ1-6	CASSETERFTLHF	TGTGCCAGCAGCGAGACAGAGAGATTCACCCTCCACTTT
NA	TRBV2	13	NA	TRBJ2-7	CASSVGGRYEQYF	TGTGCCAGCAGTGTGGGGGGACGCTACGAGCAGTACTTC
NA	TRBV5-1	16	once	TRBJ1-1	CASSPGWGAQNTEAFF	TGCGCCAGCAGCCCCGGATGGGGGGCCCAGAACACTGAAGCTTTCTTT
TRBD1	TRBV5-1	15	NA	TRBJ2-1	CASSPGQGRYNEQFF	TGCGCCAGCAGCCCGGGACAGGGTCGATACAATGAGCAGTTCTTC
NA	TRBV15	14	NA	TRBJ2-1	CATSRDRGADEQFF	TGTGCCACCAGCAGAGATAGAGGGGCGGATGAGCAGTTCTTC
NA	TRBV19	14	NA	TRBJ2-5	CASNDPGNQETQYF	TGTGCCAGTAACGATCCCGGCAACCAAGAGACCCAGTACTTC
TRBD1	TRBV2	15	once	TRBJ1-4	CASRGNRGSNEKLFF	TGTGCCAGCAGGGGTAACAGGGGGAGTAATGAAAAACTGTTTTTT
NA	TRBV9	14	NA	TRBJ1-3	CASSVTGPGNTIYF	TGTGCCAGCAGCGTAACAGGGCCTGGAAACACCATATATTTT
NA	TRBV12-3/TRBV12-4	12	once	TRBJ2-7	CASSLGSYEQYF	TGTGCCAGCAGTTTGGGCTCGTACGAGCAGTACTTC
TRBD1	TRBV28	14	NA	TRBJ1-2	CASSDGQGNYGYTF	TGTGCCAGCAGTGATGGACAGGGGAACTATGGCTACACCTTC
NA	TRBV5-1	14	NA	TRBJ2-2	CASRAQGNTGELFF	TGCGCCAGCAGAGCACAGGGTAACACCGGGGAGCTGTTTTTT
NA	TRBV7-3	14	NA	TRBJ1-2	CASSLNRVNYGYTF	TGTGCCAGCAGCTTGAACAGGGTTAACTATGGCTACACCTTC
NA	TRBV5-1	16	NA	TRBJ2-7	CASSIAGQLVGYEQYF	TGCGCCAGCAGCATCGCGGGACAGCTGGTGGGCTACGAGCAGTACTTC
TRBD1	TRBV4-1	14	NA	TRBJ1-6	CASSHGTGRSPLHF	TGCGCCAGCAGCCACGGGACAGGTAGATCACCCCTCCACTTT
TRBD2	TRBV5-4	18	NA	TRBJ2-3	CASSFSLVERGLTDTQYF	TGTGCCAGCAGCTTTTCCCTTGTTGAGCGGGGGCTTACAGATACGCAGTATTTT
NA	TRBV5-4	9	NA	TRBJ1-1	CASGTEAFF	TGTGCCAGCGGAACTGAAGCTTTCTTT
NA	TRBV7-9	13	NA	TRBJ2-3	CASSLGETDTQYF	TGTGCCAGCAGCTTAGGCGAGACAGATACGCAGTATTTT
NA	TRBV7-3	16	NA	TRBJ2-5	CASSLKVSGKQETQYF	TGTGCCAGCAGCTTAAAAGTTAGCGGAAAACAAGAGACCCAGTACTTC
NA	TRBV30	12	NA	TRBJ1-6	CASTREGSPLHF	TGTGCCTCCACCCGGGAGGGTTCACCCCTCCACTTT
TRBD1	TRBV19	14	NA	TRBJ2-5	CASTPTGGGETQYF	TGTGCCAGTACCCCGACAGGGGGCGGTGAGACCCAGTACTTC
NA	TRBV14	17	NA	TRBJ2-1	CASSRGGGPVSYNEQFF	TGTGCCAGCAGCAGGGGGGGCGGGCCAGTCTCCTACAATGAGCAGTTCTTC
NA	TRBV6-2/TRBV6-3	13	NA	TRBJ2-7	CASSYEAFSEQYF	TGTGCCAGCAGTTACGAGGCTTTTAGCGAGCAGTACTTC
NA	TRBV3-1/TRBV3-2	16	NA	TRBJ2-5	CASSPPEASVRGSQYF	TGTGCCAGCAGCCCCCCAGAGGCTAGCGTTCGGGGGTCCCAGTACTTC
NA	TRBV3-1/TRBV3-2	17	NA	TRBJ1-5	CASSQDLIGQGNQPQHF	TGTGCCAGCAGCCAAGATCTAATTGGCCAAGGCAATCAGCCCCAGCATTTT
TRBD1	TRBV6-5	15	NA	TRBJ1-5	CASRGQGKGNQPQHF	TGTGCCAGCAGGGGACAGGGAAAGGGCAATCAGCCCCAGCATTTT
NA	TRBV7-9	16	NA	TRBJ2-3	CASNSGAGGPTDTQYF	TGTGCCAGCAACTCAGGAGCCGGGGGCCCCACAGATACGCAGTATTTT
TRBD1	TRBV14	14	NA	TRBJ1-4	CASSPGDREGKLFF	TGTGCCAGCAGCCCTGGGGACAGAGAAGGAAAACTGTTTTTT
TRBD2	TRBV20-1	14	few	TRBJ2-1	CSASSGVGLDEQFF	TGCAGTGCTAGTAGCGGGGTGGGGCTTGATGAGCAGTTCTTC
NA	TRBV6-6	14	once	TRBJ2-1	CASSYRGHGNEQFF	TGTGCCAGCAGTTATCGGGGGCACGGCAATGAGCAGTTCTTC
NA	TRBV19	15	NA	TRBJ1-5	CASSITGERNQPQHF	TGTGCCAGTAGTATAACGGGGGAGAGGAATCAGCCCCAGCATTTT
NA	TRBV11-2	14	NA	TRBJ2-2	CASSPLMVTGELFF	TGTGCCAGCAGCCCCTTGATGGTCACCGGGGAGCTGTTTTTT
TRBD2	TRBV2	14	NA	TRBJ2-2	CASLGLAWAGELFF	TGTGCCAGCCTGGGACTAGCTTGGGCCGGGGAGCTGTTTTTT
NA	TRBV9	18	NA	TRBJ2-2	CASSVGPAGLANTGELFF	TGTGCCAGCAGCGTGGGGCCCGCGGGACTTGCGAACACCGGGGAGCTGTTTTTT
TRBD1	TRBV12-3/TRBV12-4	12	NA	TRBJ1-2	CASSSVVTGGTF	TGTGCCAGCAGTTCTGTTGTGACAGGGGGCACCTTC
NA	TRBV9	16	few	TRBJ1-3	CASSPSGPRVGNTIYF	TGTGCCAGCAGCCCCTCAGGACCCCGCGTTGGAAACACCATATATTTT
TRBD1	TRBV29-1	15	NA	TRBJ2-1	CSAPTGASSYNEQFF	TGCAGCGCACCTACAGGGGCTTCTTCCTACAATGAGCAGTTCTTC
NA	TRBV7-9	12	NA	TRBJ1-1	CASSLEGPEAFF	TGTGCCAGCAGCTTAGAGGGACCTGAAGCTTTCTTT
TRBD1	TRBV27	12	NA	TRBJ2-1	CARGTGHNEQFF	TGTGCCCGTGGGACAGGGCACAATGAGCAGTTCTTC
NA	TRBV30	15	NA	TRBJ1-2	CAWSVLRGGGYGYTF	TGTGCCTGGAGTGTACTGAGGGGGGGAGGCTATGGCTACACCTTC